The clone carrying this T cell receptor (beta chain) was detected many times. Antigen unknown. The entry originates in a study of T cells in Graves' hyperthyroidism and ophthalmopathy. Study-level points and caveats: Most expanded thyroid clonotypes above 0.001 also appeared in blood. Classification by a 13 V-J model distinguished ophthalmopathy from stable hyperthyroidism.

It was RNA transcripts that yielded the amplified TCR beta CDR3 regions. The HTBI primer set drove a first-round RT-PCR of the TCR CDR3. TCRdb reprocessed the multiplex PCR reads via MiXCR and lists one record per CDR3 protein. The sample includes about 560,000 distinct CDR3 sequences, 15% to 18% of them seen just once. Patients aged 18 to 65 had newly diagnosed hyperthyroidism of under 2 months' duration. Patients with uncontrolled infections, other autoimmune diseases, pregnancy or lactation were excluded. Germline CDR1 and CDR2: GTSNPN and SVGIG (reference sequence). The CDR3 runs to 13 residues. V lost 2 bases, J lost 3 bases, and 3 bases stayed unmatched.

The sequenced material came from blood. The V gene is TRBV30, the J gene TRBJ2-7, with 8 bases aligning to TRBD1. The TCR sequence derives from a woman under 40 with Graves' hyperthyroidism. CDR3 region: CAWSWDRSYEQYF. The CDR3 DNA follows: TGTGCCTGGAGTTGGGACAGGAGCTACGAGCAGTACTTC.